This T cell receptor beta chain comes out of a study of cytomegalovirus exposure and HLA in healthy donors listed by TCRdb under 2017. Study-level background: According to an earlier analysis of a few hundred of the donors, about 180 million T cells yielded 100 million or so unique TCR beta sequences and around 300 Gb of sequence data. An early release covering roughly 640 HLA-typed donors comprised 300 to 350 gigabases of sequencing data and tens of millions of unique TCR sequences. The genetic ancestry cluster associated with self-reported Caucasian donors included 80% to 90% of the roughly 410 genotyped donors. The study was designed to test whether signatures of past pathogen exposure could be identified by cataloging public T cell receptors. The study profiled the T cell repertoires of hundreds of subjects by immunosequencing and related them to cytomegalovirus serostatus. A separate validation cohort of more than 100 different subjects was used in addition to the roughly 620-subject first cohort. To predict cytomegalovirus infection status, the study brought together high-throughput TCR immunosequencing, statistical association of individual TCRs with disease status, and machine learning. A later analysis re-analyzed previously published TCR beta repertoires from roughly 630 donors and added high-resolution HLA genotyping to study TCR occurrence patterns. In the later analysis, no new phenotypic data were used to find candidate immune exposures; instead, reliance was placed on TCR beta sequences and their occurrence across donors. To decide whether each TCR beta V gene segment behaved as functional or pseudogenic, an earlier analysis of fewer than 750 of the donors relied on high-throughput TCR beta sequencing. Donor age, sex, ethnicity and CMV serostatus were collected together with the repertoire data. Genome-wide SNP genotypes for about 60% of the roughly 670 donors were used in a later genetic analysis, which treated that subset as a discovery cohort. Every discovery cohort repertoire had been produced on one sequencing platform. HLA typing covered class I and class II loci at four-digit resolution. Typing coverage varied by locus: 629-630 donors for A, B, C, DRB1 and DQB1; approximately 520 for DQA1; more than 600 for DPA1; approximately 450 for DPB1. Because of strong linkage in the cohort, roughly five DR-DQ haplotypes were treated as single units for association and clustering. Among some 400 genotyped donors of the cohort, an average of around 250,000 unique TCR beta nucleotide sequences was sequenced per donor, of which about 18% were non-productive. Beyond this particular receptor, the publication reports: In a later analysis, some 17,000 TCR beta sequences were associated with specific HLA alleles at a false discovery rate of 0.05. Broadly in line with IMGT annotations, most TCR beta V segments showed up in productive rearrangements about 87% or about 30% of the time in an earlier analysis of about 500 of the donors. Because some donors lacked HLA typing at each locus, the association tests relied only on the typed subset. Compared with the approximately 670-donor mean, donors in an Asian-associated ancestry cluster had fewer N-insertions in productive TCRs, according to a later genetic analysis. According to a later analysis, most CMV-associated TCR beta chains appeared to be HLA-restricted, and the HLA associations seemed to be driven largely by CMV exposure. When HLA alleles, especially DR and DQ, strongly co-occurred, attributing TCR associations to individual alleles was difficult. The presence/absence analyses assumed that sequencing depth was roughly uniform across donors, and that assumption may not be true. The study listed 164 TCR beta chains as associated with cytomegalovirus. In a later genetic analysis, a missense DCLRE1C variant was associated with V-gene and J-gene trimming of TCR beta chains, and the association was replicated in an independent cohort. In a later analysis, TCR association rates were found to vary across HLA loci, with the most associated TCRs seen for DRB1 alleles and the fewest for HLA-C alleles. The only immune exposure information available for the cohort was CMV serostatus. Across donors, most TCR sequences were observed very rarely, whereas some public TCRs were present in many individuals. It was suggested by the authors that the approach could potentially be generalized to other disease states and immunological phenotypes. The classifier was reported to diagnose cytomegalovirus status with high specificity and sensitivity in both the original cohort and the validation cohort. In this cohort, only TCR beta chains were sequenced, and detectable features were limited by the absence of alpha or paired-chain data. A further reported finding was that TCR beta sequences accurately predicted the HLA-A and HLA-B alleles for most subjects in the first cohort. Linkage disequilibrium might explain the correlated functional status among segregating V segments, but an unknown experimental factor could not be ruled out. In a later analysis, HLA-associated TCR beta chains showed more clonal expansion and lower generation probabilities than non-associated chains that were equally common. In vitro tests confirmed that a few of the cytomegalovirus-associated TCR beta chains recognize cytomegalovirus antigens. A cluster of highly shared sequence variants was judged likely to represent a technical artifact of the sequencing pipeline. Because the 87-base-pair reads could not distinguish some IMGT-functional V segments, including TRBV6-2 and TRBV6-3, those segments were excluded. The earlier analysis of some 560 of the donors excluded around 17 rarely observed V segments, including chromosome 9 orphons, because counts were too low. A later analysis reported that several top co-occurrence clusters appeared linked to parvovirus B19, influenza, CMV and Epstein-Barr virus.

The cohort consisted of 600 to 750 healthy bone marrow donors. At the time of sampling, every cohort member was nominally healthy, though immune exposures that went unrecorded were likely present. The donor was CMV seronegative and belonged to the group of 352 seronegative cohort members. Each donor provided a peripheral blood sample, and peripheral blood mononuclear cells were used for TCR beta sequencing. Genomic DNA extraction from the blood cell samples was performed with the Qiagen DNeasy Blood Extraction Kit. The library was built by means of the immunoSEQ multiplex PCR assay. For the multiplex PCR, a mixture combining 60 forward primers for TCR Vbeta segments and 13 reverse primers for TCR Jbeta segments was used. A multiplex PCR assay on genomic DNA amplified the CDR3 region of rearranged TCR beta genes. Amplified TCR beta libraries were sequenced as 87-base-pair reads on the Illumina HiSeq System. In the original analysis: A later analysis tallied around 82 million unique TCR beta chains across the approximately 670 repertoires, and around 9.9 million of those chains were shared by two or more donors. Raw reads were error-corrected and collapsed into unique sequences by a nearest-neighbor algorithm in which closely related sequences were merged to remove PCR and sequencing errors. To assign V, D and J gene segments, CDR3 sequences were aligned to IMGT reference sequences. For a sequence to be retained, at least a six-nucleotide match to both a V gene segment and a J gene segment was required. A rearrangement counted as productive if the CDR3 had no stop codons and remained in frame with V and J, and every other rearrangement counted as non-productive. Following IMGT convention, CDR3 was defined as the stretch from the second conserved V-encoded cysteine up to the conserved J-encoded phenylalanine. The earlier analysis of 587 of the donors excluded any sequence lacking an unambiguous match to a single V gene segment. In an earlier analysis of 587 of the donors, V segments were called functional above 56.7% productive rearrangements and were called segregating when the between-donor standard deviation exceeded 5%. A statistical classification framework was built to diagnose cytomegalovirus status from the catalog of TCR beta chain sequences. V and J gene assignment, in a later analysis, came from comparing TCR nucleotide sequences with IMGT/GENE-DB human TR gene sequences. The TCRdist pipeline was used in a later analysis to assign CDR3 sequences and most-parsimonious VDJ recombination scenarios. In a later analysis, each TCR beta chain was defined by its CDR3 amino acid sequence together with its V-gene family, and reads lacking a unique V-gene family were excluded. To address suspected cross-contamination and a sequencing artifact, a later analysis removed some 620 highly shared, low-generation-probability nucleotide sequences. In a later analysis, a clonal expansion index was calculated for each public chain from normalized within-repertoire ranks of inferred template counts. In a later analysis, generation probabilities were computed with a VDJ recombination model fitted to out-of-frame rearrangements, and the resulting probabilities were checked against IGoR. Hypergeometric tests were used in a later analysis to score TCR-TCR, TCR-HLA and TCR-CMV co-occurrence, with a repertoire-size bias correction applied to the TCR pairs. In a later analysis, false discovery rates were estimated by permuting HLA or CMV assignments 20 times. In a later analysis, co-occurring TCRs were grouped using DBSCAN, with TCRdist sequence similarity added in when clustering inside HLA-allele-positive subsets. For co-occurrence clustering, repertoires with fewer than 30,000 or more than 120,000 public chains were excluded, along with a handful of repertoires with anomalous nucleotide sharing. The immuneACCESS repertoire file appears here via TCRdb, limited to in-frame rearrangements. These files lack a portion of the clones; in checked studies, under half of the deficit traces to unresolved V genes, and the cause of the others is not known. V, J and clone size reflect that table, while D and trimming were determined from the DNA. The sample contains approximately 32,000 clones, 80% to 90% of them found a single time. The ten largest clones add up to less than 4% of the sample.

Worth noting for this clone: Its antigen is currently not known. No much larger clonotype is one base removed from it; base qualities were not supplied.

Its CDR3 holds 14 amino acids, cysteine through phenylalanine. The CDR3 DNA has 42 bases and is translated from base 1. V loses 7 bases, J loses 1 base, and the germline ends lie 13 bases apart. The germline V gene (reference sequence) yields LNHDA for CDR1 and SQIVND for CDR2. The source material was PBMCs. The source of this sequence is a woman in her late teens or twenties in good health and CMV-seronegative. The chain joins TRBV19 to TRBJ2-5, and the D gene may be TRBD1, 6 bases matching. This receptor carries the CDR3 CASNRDTPQETQYF. The nucleotide sequence is TGTGCCAGTAATCGGGACACCCCCCAAGAGACCCAGTACTTC.